Presented here are 13 T cell receptor beta chains from one specimen sequenced in a study of cytomegalovirus exposure and HLA in healthy donors. With 60 Vbeta and 13 Jbeta primers, the PCR was carried out. Profiling relied on immunoSEQ multiplex PCR, and the TCRdb table lists in-frame clones only, not all of them. The table lists about 69,000 clones, 76% of them singletons. Material for sequencing was PBMCs. These receptors were obtained from a young man in good health and CMV-seronegative.

A few counts support this clone. The chain couples TRBV10-2 to TRBJ1-1, with 8 bases lining up with TRBD1. Germline loops: CDR1 WSHSY, CDR2 SAAADI. The CDR3 covers 13 residues. V was clipped by 10 bases and J by 1 base; unmatched bases: 5. The CDR3 DNA is TGCGCCACCTTACAGGGGGGGAACACTGAAGCTTTCTTT. Its protein is CATLQGGNTEAFF.

V usage is TRBV2 and J usage is TRBJ1-5, with D perhaps TRBD1 (6 bases). The V and J ends lost 6 bases and 2 bases respectively, with 11 bases between them. Germline assignment: CDR1 SNHLY and CDR2 FYNNEI. The CDR3 spans 14 residues. The CDR3 DNA reads as TGTGCCAGCAGCGCGGACAGAGGCAATCAGCCCCAGCATTTT. Protein product: CASSADRGNQPQHF.

This clone was recorded only once. The chain uses TRBV9 and TRBJ2-1; D call uncertain. This CDR3 is built from 12 residues. Germline lookup yields CDR1 SGDLS and CDR2 YYNGEE. The V end was cut by 0 bases, the J end by 9 bases, with 7 bases between. As DNA, the CDR3 is TGTGCCAGCAGCGTAGGTGGTAGTGAGCAGTTCTTC. Protein product: CASSVGGSEQFF.

V gene TRBV2 combines with J gene TRBJ2-5, with 10 positions matching TRBD1. CDR1 is SNHLY and CDR2 is FYNNEI in the germline V gene. The CDR3 contains 13 residues. Trimming removed 6 bases from V and 4 bases from J; junction bases left unmatched: 2. The DNA for the CDR3 is TGTGCCAGCAGAGGGACAGGGGCAGAGACCCAGTACTTC. Translation: CASRGTGAETQYF. The complete variable domain, with remaining parts taken from reference TRBV2 and TRBJ2-5, reads EPEVTQTPSHQVTQMGQEVILRCVPISNHLYFYWYRQILGQKVEFLVSFYNNEISEKSEIFDDQFSVERPDGSNFTLKIRSTKLEDSAMYFCASRGTGAETQYFGPGTRLLVL.

The V call is TRBV2, the J call TRBJ2-5, with D unclear. V dropped 7 bases and J dropped 5 bases, with 14 bases sitting between them. CDR3 length: 13 residues. From germline, CDR1 is SNHLY and CDR2 FYNNEI. The CDR3 DNA follows: TGTGCCAGCATCCCTAGTCCTTTGGAGACCCAGTACTTC. It translates to CASIPSPLETQYF. Full variable domain (remainder filled in from reference TRBV2 and TRBJ2-5): EPEVTQTPSHQVTQMGQEVILRCVPISNHLYFYWYRQILGQKVEFLVSFYNNEISEKSEIFDDQFSVERPDGSNFTLKIRSTKLEDSAMYFCASIPSPLETQYFGPGTRLLVL.

The CDR3, as DNA: TGTGCCAGCAGTCATTCTAGCGGAGCGAACACCGGGGAGCTGTTTTTT. Translating gives CASSHSSGANTGELFF. V usage is TRBV2 and J usage is TRBJ2-2, with 7 bases fitting TRBD2. The germline V gene encodes CDR1 SNHLY and CDR2 FYNNEI. The junction had 6 bases not matched to a gene; V was cut back by 5 bases and J by 0 bases. There are 16 residues in the CDR3.

The V and J genes are TRBV7-3 and TRBJ1-1, with TRBD1 matching over 8 bases. Germline V gene lookup returns CDR1 SGHTA and CDR2 FQGTGA. Trimming at V came to 6 bases and at J to 4 bases, leaving 4 bases not matched to a gene. This CDR3 spans 13 amino acids. The CDR3 here is CASSTGGGTEAFF. CDR3 nucleotides: TGTGCCAGCAGTACAGGGGGAGGCACTGAAGCTTTCTTT.

The chain carries TRBV6-1 and TRBJ2-3, with D possibly TRBD1 on 6 matching bases. The V and J ends lost 7 bases and 0 bases respectively, with 11 bases between them. This CDR3 has 14 residues. Germline V gives CDR1 MNHNS, CDR2 SASEGT. The CDR3 nucleotides are TGTGCCAGCACCCCAGGGGAAAGCACAGATACGCAGTATTTT. Protein: CASTPGESTDTQYF.

The chain carries TRBV5-1 and TRBJ2-2; TRBD1 matches 9 bases. The trim removed 4 bases at V and 1 base at J, leaving 5 bases unmatched. The germline CDR1 and CDR2 sequences are SGHRS and YFSETQ. The CDR3 length is 16 residues. The CDR3 loop is CASSLGQGRNTGELFF. The CDR3, as DNA: TGCGCCAGCAGCCTGGGACAGGGCCGGAACACCGGGGAGCTGTTTTTT.

The rearrangement links TRBV7-8 to TRBJ1-5; no definite D call. V was pared by 2 bases and J by 0 bases, with 14 bases between. CDR3 length: 17 amino acids. Germline lookup yields CDR1 SGHVS and CDR2 FQNEAQ. CDR3 coding DNA: TGTGCCAGCAGCTTATTAGAAAGTCCGAATAGCAATCAGCCCCAGCATTTT. This sequence encodes CASSLLESPNSNQPQHF.

The count of this clone is one. In DNA, the CDR3 is TGCGCCAGCAGCTTGGGTACCGGGACAGAAGAGACCCAGTACTTC. It encodes CASSLGTGTEETQYF. The chain has TRBV5-1 and TRBJ2-5; 7 nucleotides agree with TRBD1. With 0 bases clipped from V and 3 bases from J, the junction kept 5 bases outside the gene matches. CDR3 size: 15 residues. The germline V gene has CDR1 SGHRS and CDR2 YFSETQ.

The chain links TRBV7-9 to TRBJ2-7, with 8 nucleotides matching TRBD2. Germline V gene data show CDR1 as SEHNR and CDR2 as FQNEAQ (reference sequence). J lost 0 bases, V lost 5 bases, and 9 bases had no gene match. There are 16 residues in the CDR3. Here the CDR3 reads CASSPSSGGLSYEQYF. The CDR3 nucleotides read TGTGCCAGCAGCCCCTCGAGCGGGGGCCTCTCCTACGAGCAGTACTTC.

The CDR3 loop reads CASSYSVAGGRDEQFF. Here the CDR3 DNA reads TGTGCCAGCAGTTACTCGGTAGCGGGGGGGAGGGATGAGCAGTTCTTC. This chain connects TRBV6-5 to TRBJ2-1; TRBD2 agrees at 11 bases. The V gene's germline CDR1 is MNHEY and CDR2 SVGAGI. This CDR3 spans 16 amino acids. Trimming cost V 0 bases and J 8 bases; bases outside gene matches: 6.